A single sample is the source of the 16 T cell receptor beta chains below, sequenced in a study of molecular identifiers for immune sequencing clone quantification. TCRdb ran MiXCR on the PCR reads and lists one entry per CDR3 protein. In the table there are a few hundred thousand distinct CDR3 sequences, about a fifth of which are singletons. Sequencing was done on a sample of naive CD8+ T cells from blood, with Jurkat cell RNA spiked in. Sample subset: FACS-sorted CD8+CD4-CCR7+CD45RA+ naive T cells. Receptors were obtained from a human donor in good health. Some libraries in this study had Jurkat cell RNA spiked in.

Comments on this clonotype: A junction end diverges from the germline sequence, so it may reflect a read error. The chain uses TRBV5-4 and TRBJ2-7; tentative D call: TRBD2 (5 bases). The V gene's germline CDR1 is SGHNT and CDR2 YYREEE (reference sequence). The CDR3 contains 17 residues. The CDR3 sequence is CASCLGGLRVTTYEQYF. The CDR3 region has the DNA TGTGCCAGCTGCTTGGGTGGTTTGCGGGTTACCACCTACGAGCAGTACTTT.

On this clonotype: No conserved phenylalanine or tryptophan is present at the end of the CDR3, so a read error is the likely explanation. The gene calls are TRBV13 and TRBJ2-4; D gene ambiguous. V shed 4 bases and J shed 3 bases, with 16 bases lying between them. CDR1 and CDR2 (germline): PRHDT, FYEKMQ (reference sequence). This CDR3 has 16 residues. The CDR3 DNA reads TGTGCCAGCAGCTCCCGGACGGTCGAAGGCAAAAACATTCAGTACTCC. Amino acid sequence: CASSSRTVEGKNIQYS.

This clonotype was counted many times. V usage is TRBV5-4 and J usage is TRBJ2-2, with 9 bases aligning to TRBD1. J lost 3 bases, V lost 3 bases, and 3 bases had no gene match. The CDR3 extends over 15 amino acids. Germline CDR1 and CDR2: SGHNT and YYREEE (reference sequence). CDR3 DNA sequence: TGTGCCAGCAGCTCCGGGACAGGGTACACCGGGGAGCTGTTTTTT. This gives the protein CASSSGTGYTGELFF.

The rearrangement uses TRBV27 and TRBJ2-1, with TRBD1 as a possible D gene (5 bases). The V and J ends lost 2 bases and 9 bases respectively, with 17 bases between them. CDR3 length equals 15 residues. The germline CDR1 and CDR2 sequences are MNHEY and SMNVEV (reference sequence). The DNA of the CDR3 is TGTGCCAGCAGTTTAGAATCGGTGTTAGGGGTTGAGCAGTTCTTC. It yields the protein CASSLESVLGVEQFF.

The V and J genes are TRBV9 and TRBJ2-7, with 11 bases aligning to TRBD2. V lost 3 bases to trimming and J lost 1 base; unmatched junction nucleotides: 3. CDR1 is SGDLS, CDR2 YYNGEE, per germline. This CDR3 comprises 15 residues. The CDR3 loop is CASSEGLADSYEQYF. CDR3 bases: TGTGCCAGCAGCGAGGGACTAGCGGATTCCTACGAGCAGTACTTC. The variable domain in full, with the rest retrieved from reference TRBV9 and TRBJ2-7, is DSGVTQTPKHLITATGQRVTLRCSPRSGDLSVYWYQQSLDQGLQFLIQYYNGEERAKGNILERFSAQQFPDLHSELNLSSLELGDSALYFCASSEGLADSYEQYFGPGTRLTVT.

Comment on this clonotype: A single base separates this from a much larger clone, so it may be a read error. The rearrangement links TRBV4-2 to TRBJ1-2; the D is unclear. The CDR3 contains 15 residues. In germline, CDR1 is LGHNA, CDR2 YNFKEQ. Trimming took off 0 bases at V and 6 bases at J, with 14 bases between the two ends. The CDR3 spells CASSQDLSEGHGYTF. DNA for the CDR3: TGTGCCAGCAGCCAAGATCTTTCGGAGGGCCATGGCTACACCTTC.

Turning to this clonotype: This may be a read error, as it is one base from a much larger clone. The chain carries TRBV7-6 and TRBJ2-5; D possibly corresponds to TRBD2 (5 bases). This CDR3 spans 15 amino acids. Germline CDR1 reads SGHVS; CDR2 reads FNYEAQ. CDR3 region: CASSLKLGRQESQYF. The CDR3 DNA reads TGTGCCAGCAGCCTCAAACTAGGACGACAAGAGTCCCAGTACTTC.

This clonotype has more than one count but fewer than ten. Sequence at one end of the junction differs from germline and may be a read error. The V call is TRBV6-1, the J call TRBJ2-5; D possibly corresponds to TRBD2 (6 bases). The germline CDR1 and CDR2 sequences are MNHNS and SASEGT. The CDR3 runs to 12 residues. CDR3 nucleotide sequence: TGTGCCAGCAGTGAATGGGGGGAGACCCAGTGCTTC. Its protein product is CASSEWGETQCF.

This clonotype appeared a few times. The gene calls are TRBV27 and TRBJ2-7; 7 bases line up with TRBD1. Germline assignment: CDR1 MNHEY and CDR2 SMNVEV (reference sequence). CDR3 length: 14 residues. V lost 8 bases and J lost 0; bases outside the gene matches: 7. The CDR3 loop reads CASSRTGRSYEQYF. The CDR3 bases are TGTGCCAGCTCGAGGACAGGCCGCTCCTACGAGCAGTACTTC.

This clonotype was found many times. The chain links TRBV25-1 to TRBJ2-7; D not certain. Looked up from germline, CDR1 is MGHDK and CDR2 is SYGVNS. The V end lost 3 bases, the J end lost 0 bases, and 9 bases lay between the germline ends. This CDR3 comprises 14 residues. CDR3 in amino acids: CASSDLPNSYEQYF. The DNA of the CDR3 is TGTGCCAGCAGTGACTTGCCCAACTCCTACGAGCAGTACTTC.

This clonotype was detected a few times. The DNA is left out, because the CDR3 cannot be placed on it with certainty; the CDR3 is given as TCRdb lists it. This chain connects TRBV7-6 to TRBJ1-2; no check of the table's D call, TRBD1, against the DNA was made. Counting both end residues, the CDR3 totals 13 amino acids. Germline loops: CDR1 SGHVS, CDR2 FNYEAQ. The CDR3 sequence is CASSFGTGILVSF.

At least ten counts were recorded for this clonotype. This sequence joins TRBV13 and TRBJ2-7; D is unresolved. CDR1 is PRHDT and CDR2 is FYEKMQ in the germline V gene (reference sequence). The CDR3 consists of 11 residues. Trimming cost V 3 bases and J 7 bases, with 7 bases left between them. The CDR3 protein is CASSFIGEQYF. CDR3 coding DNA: TGTGCCAGCAGCTTCATCGGGGAGCAGTACTTC.

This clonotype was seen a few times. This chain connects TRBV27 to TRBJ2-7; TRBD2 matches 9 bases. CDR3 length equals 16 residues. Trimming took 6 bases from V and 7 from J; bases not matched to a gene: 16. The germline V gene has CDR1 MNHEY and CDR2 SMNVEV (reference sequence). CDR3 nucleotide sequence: TGTGCCAGCAGCCCCTTTAGCGGGGGAACGTGGGGGGAGCAGTACTTC. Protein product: CASSPFSGGTWGEQYF.

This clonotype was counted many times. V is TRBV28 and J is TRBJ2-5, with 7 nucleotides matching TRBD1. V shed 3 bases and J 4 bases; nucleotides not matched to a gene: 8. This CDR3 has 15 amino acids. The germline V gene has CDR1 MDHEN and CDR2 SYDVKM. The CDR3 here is CASSFSTGQPETQYF. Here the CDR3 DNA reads TGTGCCAGCAGTTTTTCGACAGGGCAGCCAGAGACCCAGTACTTC.

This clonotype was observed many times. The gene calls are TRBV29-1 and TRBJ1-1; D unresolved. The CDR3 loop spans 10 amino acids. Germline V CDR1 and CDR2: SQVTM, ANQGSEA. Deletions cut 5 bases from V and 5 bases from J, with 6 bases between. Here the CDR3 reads CSVLWTEAFF. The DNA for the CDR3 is TGCAGCGTTTTATGGACTGAAGCTTTCTTT. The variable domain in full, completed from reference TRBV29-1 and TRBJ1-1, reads SAVISQKPSRDICQRGTSLTIQCQVDSQVTMMFWYRQQPGQSLTLIATANQGSEATYESGFVIDKFPISRPNLTFSTLTVSNMSPEDSSIYLCSVLWTEAFFGQGTRLTVV.

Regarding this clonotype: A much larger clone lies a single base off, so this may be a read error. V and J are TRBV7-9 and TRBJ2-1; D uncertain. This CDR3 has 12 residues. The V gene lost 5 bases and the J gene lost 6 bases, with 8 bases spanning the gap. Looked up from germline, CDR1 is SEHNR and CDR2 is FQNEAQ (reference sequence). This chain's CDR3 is CASSVGSNEQFF. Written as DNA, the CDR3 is TGTGCCAGCAGCGTAGGGTCCAATGAGCAGTTCTTC. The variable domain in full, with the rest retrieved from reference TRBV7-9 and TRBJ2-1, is DTGVSQNPRHKITKRGQNVTFRCDPISEHNRLYWYRQTLGQGPEFLTYFQNEAQLEKSRLLSDRFSAERPKGSFSTLEIQRTEQGDSAMYLCASSVGSNEQFFGPGTRLTVL.